The 13 T cell receptor beta chains reported below all come from one sample, sequenced in a study of cytomegalovirus exposure and HLA in healthy donors. Primers: 60 Vbeta forward and 13 Jbeta reverse. TCRdb's copy holds only in-frame clones and misses some; the assay was immunoSEQ multiplex PCR. The table lists 80,000 to 100,000 clones, 55% to 85% of them singletons. Sequencing was performed on PBMCs. These receptors came from a woman younger than 35 in good health and CMV-seropositive.

This chain links TRBV15 with TRBJ2-7, with D possibly being TRBD1 (5 bases). The germline V and J ends were trimmed by 1 base and 6 bases, with 7 bases remaining between them. Germline CDR1 reads LNHNV; CDR2 reads YYDKDF (reference sequence). CDR3 length: 12 amino acids. DNA of the CDR3: TGTGCCACCAGCAGAGGGGGCCTCGAGCAGTACTTC. Translated: CATSRGGLEQYF.

The table lists this clone with a few counts. This chain links TRBV28 with TRBJ2-2, with D perhaps matching TRBD2 (6 bases). The V and J ends lost 5 bases and 1 base respectively, with 26 bases between them. From germline, CDR1 is MDHEN and CDR2 SYDVKM. The CDR3 is made up of 20 amino acids. The CDR3 region is CASSTWRWDSPEGNTGELFF. CDR3 nucleotides: TGTGCCAGCAGTACATGGCGTTGGGACTCCCCGGAGGGGAACACCGGGGAGCTGTTTTTT.

The J gene is TRBJ2-5, the V gene TRBV13; 7 nucleotides match TRBD2. CDR1 is PRHDT and CDR2 is FYEKMQ in the germline V gene (reference sequence). Germline trimming cut 5 bases from V and 1 base from J; bases unmatched to any gene: 7. The CDR3 covers 15 residues. The CDR3 nucleotides are TGTGCCAGCAGCCCAGGAGCGGGGACCCAAGAGACCCAGTACTTC. Its translation is CASSPGAGTQETQYF.

The chain joins TRBV7-3 to TRBJ2-1; 10 bases align to TRBD2. Germline V gene data show CDR1 as SGHTA and CDR2 as FQGTGA. Trimming took 6 bases from V and 10 from J; bases not matched to a gene: 9. This CDR3 has 14 amino acids. The CDR3 region is CASSSGLAAGEQFF. CDR3 nucleotides: TGTGCCAGCAGTTCTGGACTAGCGGCGGGGGAGCAGTTCTTC.

The CDR3 DNA reads as TGTGCCAGCAGCTGGGCGGGTGGCTATGGCTACACCTTC. Amino acid sequence: CASSWAGGYGYTF. The gene calls are TRBV5-4 and TRBJ1-2; no definite D call. The V end was cut by 3 bases, the J end by 4 bases, with 10 bases between. Germline lookup yields CDR1 SGHNT and CDR2 YYREEE (reference sequence). The CDR3 extends over 13 amino acids.

This clone has a handful of counts. This specimen includes other DNA sequences encoding the same CDR3. The chain combines TRBV4-2 with TRBJ2-3, with TRBD2 matching over 8 bases. The CDR3 spans 14 residues. The V gene end was trimmed by 2 bases and the J gene end by 3 bases; junction bases not matched to a gene: 1. The germline V gene encodes CDR1 LGHNA and CDR2 YNFKEQ. CDR3 coding DNA: TGTGCCAGCAGCCAACGGGGGGGGACAGATACGCAGTATTTT. It specifies CASSQRGGTDTQYF.

There are a few counts of this clone. A read error may account for a junction end that differs from germline. The genes are TRBV5-4 and TRBJ2-7, with D maybe TRBD2 (6 bases). This CDR3 has 13 residues. Germline lookup yields CDR1 SGHNT and CDR2 YYREEE (reference sequence). The CDR3 reads CASMGGGTYEQYF. As DNA, the CDR3 is TGCGCCAGCATGGGAGGAGGGACCTACGAGCAGTACTTC.

J is TRBJ2-1 and V is TRBV27, with 10 nucleotides matching TRBD2. The CDR3 has 14 amino acids. Germline loops: CDR1 MNHEY, CDR2 SMNVEV (reference sequence). The J segment lost 6 bases and the V segment lost 5 bases, leaving 4 bases of the junction unmatched. CDR3 amino acids: CASSPRTSGNEQFF. The CDR3, as DNA: TGTGCCAGCAGTCCCAGGACTAGCGGCAATGAGCAGTTCTTC.

The CDR3 DNA follows: TGTGCCAGCAGCCACGAATTTAGCGGAGGGAAACTGAGCCGGAATGAGCAGTTCTTC. Protein product: CASSHEFSGGKLSRNEQFF. V and J are TRBV14 and TRBJ2-1, with D perhaps matching TRBD2 (6 bases). The CDR3 has 19 amino acids. The ends were cut back, 3 bases at V and 7 bases at J, with 28 bases in the middle. Germline CDR1 SGHDN, CDR2 FVKESK.

V gene TRBV6-6 combines with J gene TRBJ1-1, with D possibly TRBD1 on 6 matching bases. The CDR3 extends over 13 amino acids. Germline V gene sequence: CDR1 MNHNY, CDR2 SVGAGI (reference sequence). The V end lost 6 bases, the J end lost 3 bases, and 11 bases lay between the germline ends. CDR3 region: CASRGHRDTEAFF. The CDR3, as DNA: TGTGCCAGCAGGGGACATAGGGACACTGAAGCTTTCTTT.

The chain links TRBV6-4 to TRBJ2-6, with D perhaps matching TRBD2 (5 bases). The CDR3 spans 14 residues. The V gene lost 3 bases and the J gene lost 3 bases, with 6 bases spanning the gap. Germline V gene data show CDR1 as MRHNA and CDR2 as SNTAGT. Here the CDR3 DNA reads TGTGCCAGCAGTGAAGGGAGTGGGGCCAACGTCCTGACTTTC. Its translation: CASSEGSGANVLTF.

The chain joins TRBV6-6 to TRBJ2-5; a possible D gene is TRBD2 (6 bases). The better agreement between TRBJ2-7 and the DNA end casts doubt on the J call. CDR1 and CDR2 (germline): MNHNY, SVGAGI (reference sequence). The CDR3 sequence is 13 residues long. The CDR3 protein is CASSGGSFYEQYF. Written as DNA, the CDR3 is TGTGCCAGCAGTGGGGGGAGTTTCTACGAGCAGTACTTC.

The V call is TRBV5-6, the J call TRBJ2-5, with 7 positions matching TRBD1. The V segment lost 1 base and the J segment 1 base; nucleotides outside the gene matches: 4. The V gene's germline CDR1 is SGHDT and CDR2 YYEEEE. This CDR3 spans 15 amino acids. The CDR3 spells CASSLTGVLQETQYF. The CDR3 nucleotides are TGTGCCAGCAGCTTGACAGGGGTTCTCCAAGAGACCCAGTACTTC.